Following are 5 T cell receptor beta chains from one sample sequenced in a study of shared clonotypes between healthy human individuals. TCRdb keeps only in-frame clones here, not all; method: immunoSEQ multiplex PCR. This sample has a few million clones; approximately 94% occur once, and the top ten carry around 0.14%. The sample taken for sequencing was naive CD4+ T cells sorted from blood. Subset noted: CD45RA+ positively selected. Receptors originate from a man younger than 30 in good health.

This chain joins TRBV2 and TRBJ2-1; TRBD2 might be the D (5 bases). The CDR3 has 14 residues. Germline V gene data show CDR1 as SNHLY and CDR2 as FYNNEI. Trimming cost V 4 bases and J 3 bases, with 10 bases left between them. As DNA, the CDR3 is TGTGCCAGCAGTGGTAGCGTCAACTACAATGAGCAGTTCTTC. Residues: CASSGSVNYNEQFF.

The V gene is TRBV5-4, the J gene TRBJ1-5, with D maybe TRBD1 (6 bases). The V end was cut by 4 bases, the J end by 6 bases, with 11 bases between. Germline V CDR1 and CDR2: SGHNT, YYREEE (reference sequence). This CDR3 region has 13 residues. In DNA form, the CDR3 reads TGTGCCAGCAGCACACAGGGTAGTCAGCCCCAGCATTTT. The encoded protein is CASSTQGSQPQHF.

The CDR3 protein is CASSVGQGFDEQFF. Here the CDR3 DNA reads TGTGCCAGCAGCGTGGGACAGGGATTCGATGAGCAGTTCTTC. The rearrangement uses TRBV9 and TRBJ2-1; 9 nucleotides match TRBD1. The germline CDR1 and CDR2 sequences are SGDLS and YYNGEE. V lost 2 bases, J lost 8 bases, and 5 bases stayed unmatched. CDR3 length: 14 residues.

The rearrangement uses TRBV7-9 and TRBJ2-3; 9 bases are a match to TRBD2. The germline V gene has CDR1 SEHNR and CDR2 FQNEAQ (reference sequence). This CDR3 is 17 amino acids long. Trimming at V came to 0 bases and at J to 4 bases, leaving 8 bases not matched to a gene. The CDR3 DNA sequence: TGTGCCAGCAGCTTAGCGCCTAGCGGGAAGATCCCAGATACGCAGTATTTT. This gives the protein CASSLAPSGKIPDTQYF.

The chain has TRBV2 and TRBJ2-3; D possibly corresponds to TRBD2 (5 bases). CDR1 is SNHLY and CDR2 is FYNNEI in the germline V gene. V was trimmed by 2 bases and J by 5 bases, leaving 8 bases between them. The CDR3 contains 13 residues. CDR3 DNA: TGTGCCAGCAGTGAATGGACTTTAGATACGCAGTATTTT. It encodes CASSEWTLDTQYF.